This TCR beta chain was obtained from a study of T cell repertoires in cytomegalovirus infection. As concerns this clonotype: Its antigen is currently unknown.

Via MiXCR, TCRdb re-called the reads, giving one row per CDR3 protein. The sample lists approximately 150,000 distinct CDR3 sequences; 20% to 25% were seen once. This CDR3 comprises 12 residues. The germline CDR1 and CDR2 sequences are SGHVS and FNYEAQ. The V and J ends lost 4 bases and 8 bases respectively, with 9 bases between them. The chain employs TRBV7-6 and TRBJ1-5; D unresolved. Sequences were derived from CD8+ T cells from cultured PBMCs, sampled from culture after CMV antigen stimulation. This receptor was identified in a human donor in good health (CMV status not recorded). Some clones in this sample may be carry-over from other donors' samples. This CDR3 is CASSSRYEPQHF. The CDR3 coding sequence is TGTGCCAGCAGCTCCAGGTATGAGCCCCAGCATTTT.